Below are 11 T cell receptor beta chains sequenced from a single sample in a study of patients and donors after allogeneic stem cell transplantation. One entry per CDR3 protein results from TCRdb running MiXCR on the RT-PCR reads. This repertoire shows hundreds of thousands of distinct CDR3 sequences, 16% found once; its top ten account for just over 7%. Specimen: blood, either unsorted or a sorted T cell fraction (not recorded which). These receptors all stem from a human donor who was either an allogeneic HSCT recipient or a stem cell or donor lymphocyte infusion donor (not recorded which). It is not recorded whose cells these are; they may come from a transplant donor.

The rearrangement joins TRBV20-1 to TRBJ2-5; either TRBD1 or TRBD2 may fit D (5 bases each). Trimming pared 1 base from V and 2 bases from J, leaving 14 bases between. This CDR3 has 15 residues. Germline values: CDR1 DFQATT, CDR2 SNEGSKA (reference sequence). The DNA for the CDR3 is TGCAGTGCTAGAGTCTTGGGACGCTCTCAAGAGACCCAGTACTTC. Protein sequence: CSARVLGRSQETQYF.

This chain uses TRBV24-1 with TRBJ2-1, with a tentative D call TRBD1 (5 bases). Germline CDR1 is KGHDR and CDR2 is SFDVKD. The V end was cut by 7 bases, the J end by 8 bases, with 17 bases between. The CDR3 sequence is 14 residues long. CDR3 amino acids: CATRGSPWGDEQFF. CDR3 nucleotides: TGTGCCACCAGGGGCAGCCCTTGGGGCGATGAGCAGTTCTTC.

This clonotype was found many times. CDR3 DNA: TGTGCCAGCAGCCCCCTGTGGGCACTGAACACTGAAGCTTTCTTT. Its translation: CASSPLWALNTEAFF. V is TRBV7-2 and J is TRBJ1-1; D unresolved. Trimming shortened V by 5 bases and J by 0 bases, and 13 bases separated the two germline ends. CDR1 is SGHTA, CDR2 FQGNSA, per germline. The CDR3 loop spans 15 amino acids.

A few counts support this clonotype. This chain links TRBV7-8 with TRBJ2-2; 8 bases are shared with TRBD2. This CDR3 is 16 amino acids long. The J segment lost 7 bases and the V segment lost 1 base, leaving 8 bases of the junction unmatched. Germline lookup yields CDR1 SGHVS and CDR2 FQNEAQ. In DNA, the CDR3 is TGTGCCAGCAGCTTAGAGCCAGCGGGAGCGAGCGGGGAGCTGTTTTTT. It translates to CASSLEPAGASGELFF. The complete variable domain, with remaining parts taken from reference TRBV7-8 and TRBJ2-2, reads GAGVSQSPRYKVAKRGQDVALRCDPISGHVSLFWYQQALGQGPEFLTYFQNEAQLDKSGLPSDRFFAERPEGSVSTLKIQRTQQEDSAVYLCASSLEPAGASGELFFGEGSRLTVL.

Only a few counts were recorded for this clonotype. The chain joins TRBV29-1 to TRBJ2-7; D might be TRBD1 (6 bases). The germline V gene encodes CDR1 SQVTM and CDR2 ANQGSEA. Trimming pared 1 base from V and 3 bases from J, leaving 13 bases between. The CDR3 covers 14 residues. The CDR3 sequence is CSVEGEQGIYEQYF. The CDR3 coding sequence is TGCAGCGTTGAAGGGGAACAGGGAATCTACGAGCAGTACTTC.

Many counts were recorded for this clonotype. The CDR3 reads CASSFGRGETDTQYF. In nucleotides, the CDR3 is TGTGCCAGCAGTTTTGGACGGGGGGAGACAGATACGCAGTATTTT. V is TRBV2 and J is TRBJ2-3; 7 bases line up with TRBD2. Trimming removed 5 bases from V and 3 bases from J; junction bases left unmatched: 8. The CDR3 runs to 15 residues. Germline V gives CDR1 SNHLY, CDR2 FYNNEI.

The V gene is TRBV2, the J gene TRBJ1-2; 7 nucleotides align to TRBD1. The trim removed 7 bases at V and 5 bases at J, leaving 10 bases unmatched. Germline loops: CDR1 SNHLY, CDR2 FYNNEI. The CDR3 is 14 residues long. The CDR3 loop reads CASKGTQGGYGYTF. CDR3 DNA: TGTGCCAGCAAAGGAACCCAGGGGGGGTATGGCTACACCTTC.

This chain links TRBV4-1 with TRBJ2-3; D possibly corresponds to TRBD2 (6 bases). The CDR3 is 16 amino acids. Per germline, CDR1 MGHRA and CDR2 YSYEKL. The V end was cut by 1 base, the J end by 4 bases, with 15 bases between. CDR3 region: CASSQAGTSSADTQYF. Here the CDR3 DNA reads TGCGCCAGCAGCCAAGCGGGTACTAGCTCCGCAGATACGCAGTATTTT.

The rearrangement uses TRBV3-1 and TRBJ1-2, with D possibly being TRBD1 (6 bases). There are 16 residues in the CDR3. V was shortened by 0 bases and J by 13 bases, with 24 bases between the two germline ends. The V gene's germline CDR1 is LGHDT and CDR2 YNNKEL (reference sequence). For the CDR3, the DNA is TGTGCCAGCAGCCAAGAAGTCCTTCTACTGGGCAGGGGATTCACCTTC. Translation gives CASSQEVLLLGRGFTF.

This rearrangement joins TRBV5-1 to TRBJ1-2; TRBD1 is a possible D gene (5 bases). The CDR3 spans 15 residues. In germline, CDR1 is SGHRS, CDR2 YFSETQ. The germline V and J ends were trimmed by 0 bases and 9 bases, with 18 bases remaining between them. The CDR3 region is CASSLGPTQGMSYTF. The CDR3 bases are TGCGCCAGCAGCTTGGGGCCCACTCAGGGTATGAGCTACACCTTC.

The chain has TRBV24-1 and TRBJ2-1; 7 bases fit TRBD2. The CDR3 spans 16 residues. The ends lost 3 bases at V and 0 bases at J; junction bases unmatched: 4. The germline V gene encodes CDR1 KGHDR and CDR2 SFDVKD. The chain's CDR3 is CATSDPGGSSYNEQFF. DNA for the CDR3: TGTGCCACCAGTGATCCCGGCGGGAGCTCCTACAATGAGCAGTTCTTC.